This T cell receptor (beta chain) was sequenced during a study of CD8+CD57+ T cells in acquired aplastic anemia. Study information: Average DNA yield from sorted CD4+ and CD8+ cells was around 3 ug. Study results and limitations: There were 25 to 30 CD8+ CDR3 sequences that occurred in both patients and controls. Patients did not significantly differ from controls in CD8+ Simpson's diversity.

Patients chosen for sequencing had CD8+CD57+ cells that had expanded, as shown by flow cytometry. Patients were treatment-naive when blood was sampled. A word on this clonotype: The antigen remains undetermined.

The template for TCR beta VDJ and CDR3 sequence profiling was genomic DNA. TCRdb itself ran the reads through MiXCR, one entry per CDR3 protein. The sample holds about 470,000 distinct CDR3 sequences, around 30% seen once. Per the germline V gene, CDR1 is SQVTM and CDR2 is ANQGSEA. The CDR3 spans 14 residues. Material: sorted CD4+, CD8+, or CD8+CD57+ T cells (not recorded which) from PBMCs. The receptor comes from a human donor with aplastic anemia. This chain connects TRBV29-1 to TRBJ2-5; 13 bases are a match to TRBD2. CDR3 amino acids: CRLPGLAGRETQYF. The CDR3 DNA is TGCAGGTTGCCGGGACTAGCGGGACGAGAGACCCAGTACTTC. Based on the CDR3 plus reference TRBV29-1 and TRBJ2-5, the full variable domain is SAVISQKPSRDICQRGTSLTIQCQVDSQVTMMFWYRQQPGQSLTLIATANQGSEATYESGFVIDKFPISRPNLTFSTLTVSNMSPEDSSIYLCRLPGLAGRETQYFGPGTRLLVL.